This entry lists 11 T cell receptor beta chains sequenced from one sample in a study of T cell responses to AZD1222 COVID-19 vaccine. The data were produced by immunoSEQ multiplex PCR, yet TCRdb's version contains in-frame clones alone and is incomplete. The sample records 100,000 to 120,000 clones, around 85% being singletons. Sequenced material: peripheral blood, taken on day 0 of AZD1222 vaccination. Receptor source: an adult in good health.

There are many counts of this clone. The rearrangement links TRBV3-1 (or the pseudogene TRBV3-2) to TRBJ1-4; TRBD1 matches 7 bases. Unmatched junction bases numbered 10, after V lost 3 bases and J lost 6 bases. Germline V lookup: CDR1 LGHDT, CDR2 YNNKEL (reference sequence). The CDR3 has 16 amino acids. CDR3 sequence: CASSHLEQGLDEKLFF. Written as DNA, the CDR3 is TGTGCCAGCAGCCACTTGGAACAGGGGTTGGATGAAAAACTGTTTTTT.

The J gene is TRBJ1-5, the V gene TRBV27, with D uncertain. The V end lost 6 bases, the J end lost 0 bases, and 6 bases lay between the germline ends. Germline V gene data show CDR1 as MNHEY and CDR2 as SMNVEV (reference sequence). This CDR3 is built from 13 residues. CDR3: CASSAYSNQPQHF. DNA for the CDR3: TGTGCCAGCAGCGCTTATAGCAATCAGCCCCAGCATTTT.

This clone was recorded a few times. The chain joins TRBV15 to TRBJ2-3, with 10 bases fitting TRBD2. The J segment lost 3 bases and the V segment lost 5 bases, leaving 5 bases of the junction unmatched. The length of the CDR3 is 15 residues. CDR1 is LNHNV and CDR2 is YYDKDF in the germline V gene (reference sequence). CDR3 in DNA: TGTGCCACCAGCCCTAGCGGGAGAGGGACAGATACGCAGTATTTT. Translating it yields CATSPSGRGTDTQYF.

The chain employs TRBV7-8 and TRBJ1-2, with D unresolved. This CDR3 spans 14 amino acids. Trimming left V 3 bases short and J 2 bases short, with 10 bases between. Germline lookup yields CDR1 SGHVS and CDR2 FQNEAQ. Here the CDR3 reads CASSFNRENYGYTF. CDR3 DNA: TGTGCCAGCAGCTTCAATCGGGAAAACTATGGCTACACCTTC.

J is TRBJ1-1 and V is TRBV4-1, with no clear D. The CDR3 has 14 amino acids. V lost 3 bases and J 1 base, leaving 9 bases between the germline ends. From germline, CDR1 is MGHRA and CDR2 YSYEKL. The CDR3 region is CASSQIRSNTEAFF. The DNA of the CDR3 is TGCGCCAGCAGCCAGATTAGATCGAACACTGAAGCTTTCTTT.

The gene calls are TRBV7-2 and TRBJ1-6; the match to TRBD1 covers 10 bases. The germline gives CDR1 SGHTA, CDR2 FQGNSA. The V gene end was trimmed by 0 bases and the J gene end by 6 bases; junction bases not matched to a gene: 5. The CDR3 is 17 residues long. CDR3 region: CASSLAGTGVPNSPLHF. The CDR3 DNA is TGTGCCAGCAGCTTAGCCGGGACAGGGGTCCCTAATTCACCCCTCCACTTT.

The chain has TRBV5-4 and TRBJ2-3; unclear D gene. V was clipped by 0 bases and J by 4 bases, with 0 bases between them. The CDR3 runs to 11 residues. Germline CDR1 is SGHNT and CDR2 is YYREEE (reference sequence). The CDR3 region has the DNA TGTGCCAGCAGCTTGGCAGATACGCAGTATTTT. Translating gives CASSLADTQYF.

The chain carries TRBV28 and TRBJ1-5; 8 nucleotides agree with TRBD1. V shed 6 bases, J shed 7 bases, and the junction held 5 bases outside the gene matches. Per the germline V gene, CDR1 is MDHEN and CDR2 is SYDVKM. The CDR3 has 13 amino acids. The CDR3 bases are TGTGCCAGCAGCGCAGGGGGCAGCCAGCCCCAGCATTTT. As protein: CASSAGGSQPQHF.

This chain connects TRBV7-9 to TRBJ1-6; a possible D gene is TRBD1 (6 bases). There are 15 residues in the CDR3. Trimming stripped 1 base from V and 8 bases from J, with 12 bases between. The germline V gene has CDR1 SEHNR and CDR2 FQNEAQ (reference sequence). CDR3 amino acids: CASSLGRGWDSPLHF. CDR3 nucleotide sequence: TGTGCCAGCAGCTTAGGCAGGGGTTGGGATTCACCCCTCCACTTT.

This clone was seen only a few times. The CDR3 spells CASSYYDARGETQYF. The CDR3 DNA sequence: TGTGCCAGCAGTTATTACGATGCGAGGGGCGAGACCCAGTACTTC. J is TRBJ2-5 and V is TRBV6-5; D might be TRBD1 or TRBD2, each matching 5 bases. This CDR3 comprises 15 residues. In germline, CDR1 is MNHEY, CDR2 SVGAGI. The V and J ends lost 3 bases and 5 bases respectively, with 16 bases between them.

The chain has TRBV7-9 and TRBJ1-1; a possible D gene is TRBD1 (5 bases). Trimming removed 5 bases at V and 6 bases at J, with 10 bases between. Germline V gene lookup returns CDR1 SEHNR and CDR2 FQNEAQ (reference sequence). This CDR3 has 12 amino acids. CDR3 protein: CASSPRGAEAFF. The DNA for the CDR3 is TGTGCCAGCAGCCCGAGAGGGGCTGAAGCTTTCTTT. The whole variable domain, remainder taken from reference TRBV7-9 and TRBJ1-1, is DTGVSQNPRHKITKRGQNVTFRCDPISEHNRLYWYRQTLGQGPEFLTYFQNEAQLEKSRLLSDRFSAERPKGSFSTLEIQRTEQGDSAMYLCASSPRGAEAFFGQGTRLTVV.